This T cell receptor beta chain was sequenced during a study of blood T cell repertoires in COVID-19. Overall study: COVID-19 samples, acute and convalescent, were from the United States, Italy and Spain.

Repertoires were generated with immunoSEQ multiplex PCR, while TCRdb's copy carries only in-frame clones and drops some. Among more than 110,000 clones listed, roughly 79% were seen once. CDR1 is LGHDT, CDR2 YNNKEL, per germline (reference sequence). With 1 base clipped from V and 4 bases from J, the junction kept 9 bases outside the gene matches. The CDR3 totals 17 residues. The chain is built from TRBV3-1 (or the pseudogene TRBV3-2) and TRBJ2-7, with TRBD2 matching 11 bases. Sequencing was done on a sample of PBMCs or T cells enriched from blood (not recorded which). The receptor comes from a woman between 45 and 65 years old who had recovered from COVID-19. DNA for the CDR3: TGTGCCAGCAGCCAAGCAGCCGGGACTAGCGGAAATTACGAGCAGTACTTC. Translation gives CASSQAAGTSGNYEQYF.